One and the same sample provided the 27 T cell receptor beta chains below, sequenced in a study of T-cell memory formation after mild COVID-19. TCRdb itself ran the 5' RACE reads through MiXCR, one entry per CDR3 protein. The sample yields about 170,000 distinct CDR3 sequences, around 13% seen once. The sample taken for sequencing was PBMCs or a T cell subset sorted from them (not recorded which). The source of these receptors is a man aged 18 to 30 who had mild COVID-19 (a few samples of this study predate the infection). Cell type and time point are not known.

This chain connects TRBV4-2 to TRBJ2-3, with D unclear. The CDR3 contains 16 residues. The V end was cut by 0 bases, the J end by 3 bases, with 13 bases between. The germline V gene encodes CDR1 LGHNA and CDR2 YNFKEQ. The CDR3 DNA follows: TGTGCCAGCAGCCAAGATGCCCCCCTTGGTACAGATACGCAGTATTTT. Translation: CASSQDAPLGTDTQYF.

This clonotype occurred a few times. The rearrangement links TRBV7-2 to TRBJ2-4; D might be TRBD2 (6 bases). Germline V gene data show CDR1 as SGHTA and CDR2 as FQGNSA. The CDR3 consists of 13 residues. V gave up 1 base and J gave up 7 bases, with 8 bases separating them. CDR3 in DNA: TGTGCCAGCAGCTTAGACGGAGGGAACATTCAGTACTTC. Translating gives CASSLDGGNIQYF.

This clonotype was counted at least ten times. The V call is TRBV5-1, the J call TRBJ2-1; no clear D. Between the trimmed V and J ends, which lost 0 bases and 9 bases, there was a span of 10 bases. The CDR3 spans 13 residues. From germline, CDR1 is SGHRS and CDR2 YFSETQ. The DNA for the CDR3 is TGCGCCAGCAGCTTGGCTGAACGTGGTGAGCAGTTCTTC. This codes for CASSLAERGEQFF. Full variable domain (remainder filled in from reference TRBV5-1 and TRBJ2-1): KAGVTQTPRYLIKTRGQQVTLSCSPISGHRSVSWYQQTPGQGLQFLFEYFSETQRNKGNFPGRFSGRQFSNSRSEMNVSTLELGDSALYLCASSLAERGEQFFGPGTRLTVL.

This clonotype appeared a few times. This chain links TRBV30 with TRBJ2-3; the D gene is possibly TRBD1 (6 bases). Germline CDR1 GTSNPN, CDR2 SVGIG (reference sequence). CDR3 length equals 13 residues. The ends were cut back, 4 bases at V and 4 bases at J, with 12 bases in the middle. The CDR3 loop is CAWTQGSADTQYF. In DNA form, the CDR3 reads TGTGCCTGGACACAGGGCTCCGCAGATACGCAGTATTTT.

This clonotype was picked up a small number of times. The CDR3, as DNA: TGCGCCAGCAGCTTGTTTGTCAATCGCGGGGCGTCCGCGGGGGCTAACTATGGCTACACCTTC. Protein sequence: CASSLFVNRGASAGANYGYTF. The chain has TRBV5-1 and TRBJ1-2; tentative D call: TRBD1 (5 bases). The germline CDR1 and CDR2 sequences are SGHRS and YFSETQ. The CDR3 is 21 residues long. The V end was cut by 1 base, the J end by 0 bases, with 28 bases between. The full variable domain, in which reference TRBV5-1 and TRBJ1-2 provide the parts outside the CDR3, is KAGVTQTPRYLIKTRGQQVTLSCSPISGHRSVSWYQQTPGQGLQFLFEYFSETQRNKGNFPGRFSGRQFSNSRSEMNVSTLELGDSALYLCASSLFVNRGASAGANYGYTFGSGTRLTVV.

This chain connects TRBV4-3 to TRBJ2-7; D uncertain. The CDR3 runs 13 residues. V lost 0 bases and J 6 bases, leaving 9 bases between the germline ends. The germline CDR1 and CDR2 sequences are LGHNA and YSLEER. The CDR3 region is CASSQETSTEQYV. In DNA form, the CDR3 reads TGCGCCAGCAGCCAAGAGACCTCCACCGAGCAGTACGTC.

V is TRBV5-1 and J is TRBJ1-4, with 10 bases identical to TRBD1. Germline trimming cut 3 bases from V and 8 bases from J; bases unmatched to any gene: 4. The CDR3 consists of 14 residues. Germline V CDR1 and CDR2: SGHRS, YFSETQ. CDR3 DNA sequence: TGCGCCAGCAGCTCCGGGACAGGGGAGGAAAAACTGTTTTTT. Its protein product is CASSSGTGEEKLFF.

This clonotype was counted ten times or more. The chain carries TRBV20-1 and TRBJ2-1; TRBD1 is a possible D gene (5 bases). Germline V gene data show CDR1 as DFQATT and CDR2 as SNEGSKA (reference sequence). This CDR3 has 12 residues. Trimming pared 3 bases from V and 5 bases from J, leaving 8 bases between. The chain's CDR3 is CSARTDNNEQFF. The CDR3 DNA reads as TGCAGTGCTAGGACAGATAACAATGAGCAGTTCTTC.

The rearrangement uses TRBV2 and TRBJ2-3; D tentatively fits TRBD1 or TRBD2 (6 bases each). V lost 5 bases and J lost 2, with 11 bases in between. CDR3 length: 14 residues. The germline V gene encodes CDR1 SNHLY and CDR2 FYNNEI. DNA of the CDR3: TGTGCCAGCAGTTACGGGGGCGACACAGATACGCAGTATTTT. This codes for CASSYGGDTDTQYF.

This clonotype was seen ten or more times. V gene TRBV7-9 combines with J gene TRBJ2-5, with 9 bases that match TRBD1. Looked up from germline, CDR1 is SEHNR and CDR2 is FQNEAQ (reference sequence). The CDR3 has 12 amino acids. Trimming removed 5 bases from V and 5 bases from J; junction bases left unmatched: 0. CDR3 sequence (DNA): TGTGCCAGCAGCACAGGGGGCGAGACCCAGTACTTC. Encoded protein: CASSTGGETQYF.

The table lists this clonotype with a few counts. The chain uses TRBV7-2 and TRBJ2-7; the match to TRBD1 covers 7 bases. With V trimmed by 3 bases and J by 5 bases, 4 bases remained unmatched. Per the germline V gene, CDR1 is SGHTA and CDR2 is FQGNSA. The CDR3 totals 13 residues. The CDR3 DNA is TGTGCCAGCAGCTTGGGACAGATCAACGAGCAGTACTTC. As protein: CASSLGQINEQYF.

The V gene is TRBV4-1, the J gene TRBJ1-3, with D hard to call. Looked up from germline, CDR1 is MGHRA and CDR2 is YSYEKL. The CDR3 is made up of 16 amino acids. With 3 bases removed from V and 0 bases from J, the gap between germline ends came to 12 bases. CDR3 bases: TGCGCCAGCAGCCAGGACGGAGGCCCCTCTGGAAACACCATATATTTT. Translation: CASSQDGGPSGNTIYF.

V gene TRBV7-2 combines with J gene TRBJ2-7, with 8 bases lining up with TRBD2. The CDR3 is made up of 15 amino acids. CDR1 and CDR2 from the germline V gene are SGHTA and FQGNSA. V lost 1 base to trimming and J lost 2 bases; unmatched junction nucleotides: 4. The CDR3 sequence is CASSLGVGGAYEQYF. The DNA for the CDR3 is TGTGCCAGCAGCTTAGGAGTCGGGGGGGCCTACGAGCAGTACTTC.

This clonotype occurred a few times. The chain combines TRBV18 with TRBJ2-7, with D tentatively TRBD1 (5 bases). Trimming pared 4 bases from V and 4 bases from J, leaving 8 bases between. The germline CDR1 and CDR2 sequences are KGHSH and LQKENI. This CDR3 spans 12 amino acids. CDR3 coding DNA: TGTGCCAGCTCACGGGGCGCTTACGAGCAGTACTTC. Protein: CASSRGAYEQYF.

This clonotype occurred many times. The chain uses TRBV7-2 and TRBJ2-4; D call uncertain. Germline V gives CDR1 SGHTA, CDR2 FQGNSA. Trimming shortened V by 6 bases and J by 0 bases, and 9 bases separated the two germline ends. The CDR3 length is 14 residues. CDR3: CASRLTLAKNIQYF. The CDR3 DNA reads as TGTGCCAGCAGACTGACCCTAGCCAAAAACATTCAGTACTTC.

This clonotype was seen more than once but under ten times. The chain is built from TRBV6-5 and TRBJ2-2; 15 bases fit TRBD2. CDR1 MNHEY and CDR2 SVGAGI come from the germline V gene. The CDR3 is 15 residues long. J gave up 6 bases and V 5 bases, and 1 base lay outside the gene matches. The CDR3 sequence: CASSGLAGGPGELFF. The CDR3 DNA sequence: TGTGCCAGCAGTGGACTAGCGGGGGGGCCCGGGGAGCTGTTTTTT.

This clonotype was counted a few times. The J gene is TRBJ2-4, the V gene TRBV19; D perhaps matches TRBD1 (6 bases). CDR3 length: 15 amino acids. Germline-derived CDR1 and CDR2 are LNHDA and SQIVND (reference sequence). With 3 bases removed from V and 13 bases from J, the gap between germline ends came to 22 bases. CDR3 protein: CASSIFETGHGEQYF. The CDR3 coding sequence is TGTGCCAGTAGTATTTTTGAAACGGGACACGGAGAACAGTACTTC.

The gene calls are TRBV6-6 and TRBJ2-1, with a possible D match to TRBD1 (5 bases). The CDR3 extends over 15 amino acids. From germline, CDR1 is MNHNY and CDR2 SVGAGI (reference sequence). Trimming took 1 base from V and 0 from J, leaving 7 bases between them. CDR3 loop: CASSYLGVSYNEQFF. CDR3 bases: TGTGCCAGCAGTTACTTAGGGGTCTCCTACAATGAGCAGTTCTTC.

The chain is built from TRBV7-9 and TRBJ1-5; perhaps TRBD1 as D (6 bases). The CDR3 sequence is 13 residues long. V lost 4 bases and J lost 7, with 11 bases in between. Looked up from germline, CDR1 is SEHNR and CDR2 is FQNEAQ (reference sequence). CDR3 sequence (DNA): TGTGCCAGCAGCTCACGCCAGGGGCAGCCCCAGCATTTT. This encodes CASSSRQGQPQHF.

In DNA, the CDR3 is TGTGCCAGCAGCGGGGGACAGGGGCAGACAGATACGCAGTATTTT. It codes for CASSGGQGQTDTQYF. V is TRBV9 and J is TRBJ2-3, with 10 bases identical to TRBD1. The CDR3 spans 15 residues. Looked up from germline, CDR1 is SGDLS and CDR2 is YYNGEE. J was trimmed by 3 bases and V by 3 bases; bases with no gene match: 4.

The J gene is TRBJ2-5, the V gene TRBV12-3 or TRBV12-4; D is unresolved. V lost 6 bases to trimming and J lost 4 bases, with 15 bases between them. The CDR3 is made up of 14 amino acids. This CDR3 reads CASSPSRASETQYF. CDR3 nucleotides: TGTGCCAGCAGCCCGAGTAGGGCATCAGAGACCCAGTACTTC.

A few counts support this clonotype. CDR3 DNA sequence: TGTGCCAGCAGCCGGGGACAGGCAACAGATACGCAGTATTTT. As protein: CASSRGQATDTQYF. The V call is TRBV5-5, the J call TRBJ2-3; 8 nucleotides match TRBD1. The trim removed 4 bases at V and 3 bases at J, leaving 4 bases unmatched. Germline assignment: CDR1 SGHKS and CDR2 YYEKEE (reference sequence). This CDR3 comprises 14 residues.

This clonotype was seen a handful of times. The rearrangement uses TRBV29-1 and TRBJ1-2, with D perhaps matching TRBD1 (5 bases). The CDR3 length is 16 residues. The germline gives CDR1 SQVTM, CDR2 ANQGSEA. The V end lost 4 bases, the J end lost 5 bases, and 23 bases lay between the germline ends. The CDR3 region is CSVGMAWDAGGYGYTF. Here the CDR3 DNA reads TGCAGCGTTGGAATGGCGTGGGACGCCGGAGGGTATGGCTACACCTTC.

CDR3 loop: CSARNGRSNYGYTF. The CDR3 nucleotides are TGCAGTGCCCGGAACGGACGGAGCAACTATGGCTACACCTTC. The chain links TRBV20-1 to TRBJ1-2; D gene unclear. The V end lost 6 bases, the J end lost 2 bases, and 16 bases lay between the germline ends. Germline loops: CDR1 DFQATT, CDR2 SNEGSKA (reference sequence). The CDR3 is made up of 14 amino acids.

This chain links TRBV12-3 or TRBV12-4 with TRBJ2-5; possible D gene TRBD2, 5 bases. CDR3 length equals 14 residues. V was clipped by 1 base and J by 5 bases, with 11 bases between them. The CDR3, as DNA: TGTGCCAGCAGTTTAGTTTCGGCGGGTGAGACCCAGTACTTC. Encoded protein: CASSLVSAGETQYF.

The genes are TRBV7-3 and TRBJ2-5; 10 nucleotides line up with TRBD1. This CDR3 is built from 16 residues. J was trimmed by 4 bases and V by 5 bases; bases with no gene match: 10. Germline lookup yields CDR1 SGHTA and CDR2 FQGTGA. CDR3: CASSRLGQGPIETQYF. CDR3 nucleotides: TGTGCCAGCAGCCGACTGGGACAGGGGCCGATAGAGACCCAGTACTTC.

This clonotype was recorded a few times. CDR3 coding DNA: TGTGCCAGCACCTCCACAGGAAATGAGCAGTTCTTC. Translating it yields CASTSTGNEQFF. This chain connects TRBV28 to TRBJ2-1, with TRBD1 as a possible D gene (5 bases). Deletions cut 7 bases from V and 7 bases from J, with 11 bases between. CDR3 size: 12 residues. In germline, CDR1 is MDHEN, CDR2 SYDVKM.